What follows are 21 T cell receptor beta chains derived from one specimen sequenced in a study of blood T cells in healthy people across ages. PCR was performed a second time for roughly 7 to 11 cycles using a sample-barcoded 5' primer and a J-beta primer mix. One entry per CDR3 protein results from TCRdb running MiXCR on the 5' RACE reads. The sample has over a million distinct CDR3 sequences; roughly 59% are singletons. Sequencing was carried out using blood. These TCRs come from a man aged 18-30 years in good health.

This clonotype was detected only a few times. The V gene is TRBV4-1, the J gene TRBJ2-7; 8 bases are a match to TRBD2. Germline trimming cut 3 bases from V and 6 bases from J; bases unmatched to any gene: 7. The CDR3 covers 14 residues. Germline CDR1 reads MGHRA; CDR2 reads YSYEKL. In DNA, the CDR3 is TGCGCCAGCAGCCACCCGACCAGCGGGAGCGAGCAGTACTTC. Protein: CASSHPTSGSEQYF.

The gene calls are TRBV25-1 and TRBJ2-7; TRBD2 agrees at 10 bases. Germline CDR1 is MGHDK and CDR2 is SYGVNS. V lost 5 bases to trimming and J lost 2 bases; unmatched junction nucleotides: 9. This CDR3 region has 16 residues. The CDR3, as DNA: TGTGCCAGCAGTCCCGCCATAGGACTAGCGGCCTACGAGCAGTACTTC. As protein: CASSPAIGLAAYEQYF.

This clonotype was seen more than once but under ten times. The J gene is TRBJ1-2, the V gene TRBV11-2; D perhaps matches TRBD1 (5 bases). Germline lookup yields CDR1 SGHAT and CDR2 FQNNGV. V lost 4 bases, J lost 3 bases, and 18 bases lay in between. CDR3 length: 16 residues. The DNA for the CDR3 is TGTGCCAGCAGCTCCGGACACACCCGCGTCGACTATGGCTACACCTTC. Its protein product is CASSSGHTRVDYGYTF. Full variable domain (remainder filled in from reference TRBV11-2 and TRBJ1-2): EAGVAQSPRYKIIEKRQSVAFWCNPISGHATLYWYQQILGQGPKLLIQFQNNGVVDDSQLPKDRFSAERLKGVDSTLKIQPAKLEDSAVYLCASSSGHTRVDYGYTFGSGTRLTVV.

The chain couples TRBV20-1 to TRBJ2-3; D ambiguous. Trimming shortened V by 3 bases and J by 1 base, and 11 bases separated the two germline ends. Germline lookup yields CDR1 DFQATT and CDR2 SNEGSKA (reference sequence). This CDR3 is built from 14 residues. In DNA form, the CDR3 reads TGCAGTGCTAGCGTTAAGCAGCGCACAGATACGCAGTATTTT. Translation gives CSASVKQRTDTQYF.

The V call is TRBV11-2, the J call TRBJ2-5; TRBD1 aligns across 7 bases. The CDR3 spans 14 residues. Trimming at V came to 4 bases and at J to 4 bases, leaving 6 bases not matched to a gene. Germline lookup yields CDR1 SGHAT and CDR2 FQNNGV. The CDR3, as DNA: TGTGCCAGCAGCTCGGACAGGTCGAGAGAGACCCAGTACTTC. Its translation is CASSSDRSRETQYF. The full variable domain, completed using reference TRBV11-2 and TRBJ2-5, is EAGVAQSPRYKIIEKRQSVAFWCNPISGHATLYWYQQILGQGPKLLIQFQNNGVVDDSQLPKDRFSAERLKGVDSTLKIQPAKLEDSAVYLCASSSDRSRETQYFGPGTRLLVL.

The chain combines TRBV5-1 with TRBJ2-5; 10 positions agree with TRBD2. CDR1 SGHRS and CDR2 YFSETQ come from the germline V gene. The CDR3 runs 15 residues. J lost 4 bases, V lost 4 bases, and 7 bases had no gene match. CDR3 loop: CASSASGGAAETQYF. The DNA for the CDR3 is TGCGCCAGCAGCGCGAGCGGGGGGGCCGCAGAGACCCAGTACTTC.

The chain uses TRBV20-1 and TRBJ2-7, with TRBD2 identical over 7 bases. The V gene end was trimmed by 6 bases and the J gene end by 3 bases; junction bases not matched to a gene: 23. CDR1 DFQATT and CDR2 SNEGSKA come from the germline V gene (reference sequence). CDR3 size: 18 residues. CDR3 in DNA: TGCAGTGCCCCCCGGGAGGACGGTGCGAACTTACGGCTCTACGAGCAGTACTTC. Translated, it gives CSAPREDGANLRLYEQYF.

The V gene is TRBV20-1, the J gene TRBJ1-2, with D hard to call. The CDR3 runs to 12 residues. V lost 4 bases and J 2 bases, leaving 8 bases between the germline ends. The germline CDR1 and CDR2 sequences are DFQATT and SNEGSKA (reference sequence). CDR3 loop: CSATLGNYGYTF. In DNA form, the CDR3 reads TGCAGTGCTACGCTAGGGAACTATGGCTACACCTTC.

A few counts support this clonotype. The V call is TRBV10-3, the J call TRBJ2-5; tentative D call: TRBD1 (5 bases). This CDR3 is 15 amino acids long. The germline gives CDR1 ENHRY, CDR2 SYGVKD. With 3 bases removed from V and 2 bases from J, the gap between germline ends came to 13 bases. In nucleotides, the CDR3 is TGTGCCATCAGTGAAGTTGGGGCGAATCAAGAGACCCAGTACTTC. It is translated as CAISEVGANQETQYF.

V gene TRBV20-1 combines with J gene TRBJ2-7, with D maybe TRBD1 (6 bases). The CDR3 has 13 residues. Germline V gene sequence: CDR1 DFQATT, CDR2 SNEGSKA (reference sequence). Trimming removed 3 bases from V and 5 bases from J, with 14 bases in between. In DNA, the CDR3 is TGCAGTGCTAGGGCAGGGGTGTGGGACGAGCAGTACTTC. Amino acid sequence: CSARAGVWDEQYF.

This chain uses TRBV2 with TRBJ2-4, with D perhaps TRBD1 (6 bases). The DNA end favors TRBJ2-7, so the J call may be wrong. Germline loops: CDR1 SNHLY, CDR2 FYNNEI. The length of the CDR3 is 13 residues. CDR3: CASMGAKSYEQYF. The CDR3 bases are TGTGCCAGCATGGGGGCCAAGTCCTACGAGCAGTACTTC.

This clonotype has a single count. Relative to the germline gene, one junction end is altered; a read error may explain this. The V call is TRBV12-3 or TRBV12-4, the J call TRBJ2-1; D is unclear. The CDR3 consists of 13 residues. The CDR3 loop is CVSSFGQNNEQFF. In nucleotides, the CDR3 is TGTGTCAGCAGTTTTGGCCAGAACAATGAGCAGTTCTTC.

The chain has TRBV7-9 and TRBJ1-4; D is uncertain. Deletions cut 6 bases from V and 0 bases from J, with 11 bases between. This CDR3 spans 15 amino acids. Germline CDR1 is SEHNR and CDR2 is FQNEAQ (reference sequence). Written as DNA, the CDR3 is TGTGCCAGCAGACGATCGCGGGCAACTAATGAAAAACTGTTTTTT. It is translated as CASRRSRATNEKLFF.

This chain joins TRBV28 and TRBJ2-5; the D gene is possibly TRBD2 (6 bases). The J call could be wrong; TRBJ2-7 is a better fit for the DNA end. This CDR3 contains 17 residues. The germline V gene encodes CDR1 MDHEN and CDR2 SYDVKM. The CDR3 DNA reads TGTGCCAGCAGCTTTCCCTCTCGGGGGTCGAGCTCCTACGAGCAGTACTTC. Protein product: CASSFPSRGSSSYEQYF.

This chain connects TRBV13 to TRBJ1-2; 7 positions match TRBD1. Per germline, CDR1 PRHDT and CDR2 FYEKMQ (reference sequence). This CDR3 comprises 17 residues. J was trimmed by 8 bases and V by 5 bases; bases with no gene match: 20. The CDR3 DNA reads as TGTGCCAGCAGCGGATCCCGACAGGGACAGCGGATCTGGGGCTACACCTTC. It codes for CASSGSRQGQRIWGYTF.

This sequence joins TRBV7-2 and TRBJ2-7; TRBD1 matches at 7 bases. The tail of the sequence fits TRBJ2-5 better, so the J call may be wrong. The CDR3 is made up of 17 amino acids. Germline CDR1 SGHTA, CDR2 FQGNSA. The CDR3 sequence is CASSSWTGGFWGETQYF. DNA of the CDR3: TGTGCCAGCAGCTCTTGGACAGGAGGCTTCTGGGGAGAGACCCAGTACTTC.

This clonotype was seen a handful of times. V usage is TRBV11-3 and J usage is TRBJ2-2; D remains unclear. V lost 5 bases and J lost 5, with 3 bases in between. The CDR3 is 11 residues long. Per the germline V gene, CDR1 is SGHNT and CDR2 is YENEEA. The CDR3 DNA reads TGTGCCAGCAGCGAGACCGGGGAGCTGTTTTTT. Its protein is CASSETGELFF.

The chain uses TRBV6-5 and TRBJ2-1; 8 bases match TRBD2. Germline V gives CDR1 MNHEY, CDR2 SVGAGI. The CDR3 totals 16 residues. V lost 4 bases, J lost 7 bases, and 12 bases stayed unmatched. The CDR3 is CASSSPGGAKVNEQFF. The DNA of the CDR3 is TGTGCCAGCAGTTCCCCCGGGGGGGCCAAGGTTAATGAGCAGTTCTTC.

This chain uses TRBV7-2 with TRBJ1-5, with 7 bases matching TRBD1. There are 16 residues in the CDR3. Per germline, CDR1 SGHTA and CDR2 FQGNSA. The J segment lost 6 bases and the V segment lost 1 base, leaving 9 bases of the junction unmatched. As DNA, the CDR3 is TGTGCCAGCAGCTTAGGGGGGGTAGGGGGCGGTCAGCCCCAGCATTTT. It yields the protein CASSLGGVGGGQPQHF.

Here the CDR3 reads CASSLYRGNEQFF. For the CDR3, the DNA is TGTGCCAGCAGCTTATACCGAGGGAATGAGCAGTTCTTC. The V and J genes are TRBV7-8 and TRBJ2-1, with a possible D match to TRBD2 (5 bases). Trimming cost V 2 bases and J 7 bases, with 9 bases left between them. There are 13 residues in the CDR3. Germline CDR1 SGHVS, CDR2 FQNEAQ. The full variable domain, its missing parts supplied by reference TRBV7-8 and TRBJ2-1, is GAGVSQSPRYKVAKRGQDVALRCDPISGHVSLFWYQQALGQGPEFLTYFQNEAQLDKSGLPSDRFFAERPEGSVSTLKIQRTQQEDSAVYLCASSLYRGNEQFFGPGTRLTVL.

The gene calls are TRBV4-3 and TRBJ1-4; 7 nucleotides agree with TRBD1. Per the germline V gene, CDR1 is LGHNA and CDR2 is YSLEER. V was pared by 4 bases and J by 7 bases, with 24 bases of the junction left unmatched. CDR3 length: 20 amino acids. CDR3 coding DNA: TGCGCCAGCAGCCCCGCAATACTCAGGGGGTCTGCACCCCTAATTGAAAAACTGTTTTTT. Translated, it gives CASSPAILRGSAPLIEKLFF.